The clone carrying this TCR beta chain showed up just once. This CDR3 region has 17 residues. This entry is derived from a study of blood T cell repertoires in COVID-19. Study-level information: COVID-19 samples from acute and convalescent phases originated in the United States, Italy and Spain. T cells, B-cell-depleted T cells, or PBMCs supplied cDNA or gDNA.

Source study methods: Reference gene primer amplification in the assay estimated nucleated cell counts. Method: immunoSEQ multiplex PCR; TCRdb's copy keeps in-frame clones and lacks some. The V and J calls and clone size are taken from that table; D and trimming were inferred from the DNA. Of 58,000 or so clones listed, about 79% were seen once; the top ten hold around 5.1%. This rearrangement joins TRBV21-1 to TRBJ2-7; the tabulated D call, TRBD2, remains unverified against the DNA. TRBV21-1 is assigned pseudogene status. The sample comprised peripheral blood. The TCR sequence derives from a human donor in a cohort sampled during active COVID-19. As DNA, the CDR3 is TGTGCCAGCAGCAAAGGGCCGGGACTCTATAAATTCTACGAGCAGTACTTC. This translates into CASSKGPGLYKFYEQYF.